This T cell receptor beta chain was found in a study of cytomegalovirus exposure and HLA in healthy donors. Overall study context: HLA-typed donors were the source of 82 million or so unique TCRs, which an early data release held.

The PCR made use of 60 Vbeta and 13 Jbeta primers. The table came from immunoSEQ multiplex PCR; TCRdb's copy has only in-frame clones and leaves some out. Its table records 110,000 to 150,000 clones. The germline V and J ends were trimmed by 1 base and 11 bases, with 14 bases remaining between them. Germline-derived CDR1 and CDR2 are SGHDN and FVKESK. This CDR3 has 13 residues. This TCR derives from a male donor in good health and CMV-seronegative. The sample comprised PBMCs. The chain couples TRBV14 to TRBJ1-1, with TRBD1 as a possible D gene (5 bases). CDR3 DNA: TGTGCCAGCAGCCAAGCTCGTGGGGCCCGGGCTTTCTTT. It specifies CASSQARGARAFF.